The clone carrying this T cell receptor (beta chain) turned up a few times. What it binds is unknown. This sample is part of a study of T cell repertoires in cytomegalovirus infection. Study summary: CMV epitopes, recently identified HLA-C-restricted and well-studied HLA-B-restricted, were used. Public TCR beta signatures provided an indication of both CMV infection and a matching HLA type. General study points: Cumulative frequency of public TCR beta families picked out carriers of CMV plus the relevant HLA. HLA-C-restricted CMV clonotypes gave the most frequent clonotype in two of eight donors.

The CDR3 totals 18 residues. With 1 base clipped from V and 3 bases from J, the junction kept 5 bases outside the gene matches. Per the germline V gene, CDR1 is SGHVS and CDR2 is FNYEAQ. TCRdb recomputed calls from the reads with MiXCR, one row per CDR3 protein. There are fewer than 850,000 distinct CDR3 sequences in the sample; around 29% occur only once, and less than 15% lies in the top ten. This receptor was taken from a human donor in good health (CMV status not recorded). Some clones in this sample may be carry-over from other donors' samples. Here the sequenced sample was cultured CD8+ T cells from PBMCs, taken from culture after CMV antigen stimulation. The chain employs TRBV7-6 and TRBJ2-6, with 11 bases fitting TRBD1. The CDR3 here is CASSLGTGGAFGANVLTF. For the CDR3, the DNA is TGTGCCAGCAGCTTAGGGACAGGGGGCGCATTTGGGGCCAACGTCCTGACTTTC.